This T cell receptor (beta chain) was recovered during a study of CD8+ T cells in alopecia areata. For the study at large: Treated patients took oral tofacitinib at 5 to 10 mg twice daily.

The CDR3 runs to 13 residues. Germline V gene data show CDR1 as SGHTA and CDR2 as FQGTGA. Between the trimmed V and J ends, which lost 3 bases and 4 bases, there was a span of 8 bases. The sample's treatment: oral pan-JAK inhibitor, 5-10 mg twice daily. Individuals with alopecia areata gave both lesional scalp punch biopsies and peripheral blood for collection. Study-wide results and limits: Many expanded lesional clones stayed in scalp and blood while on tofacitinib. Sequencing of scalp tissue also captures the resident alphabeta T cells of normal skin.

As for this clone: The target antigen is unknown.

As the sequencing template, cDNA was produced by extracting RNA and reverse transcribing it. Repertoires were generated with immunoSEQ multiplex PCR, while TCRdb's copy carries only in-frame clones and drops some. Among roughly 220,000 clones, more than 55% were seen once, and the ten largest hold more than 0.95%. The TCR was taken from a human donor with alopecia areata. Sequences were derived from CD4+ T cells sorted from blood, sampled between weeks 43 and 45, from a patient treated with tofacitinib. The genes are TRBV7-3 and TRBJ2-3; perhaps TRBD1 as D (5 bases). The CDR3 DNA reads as TGTGCCAGCAGCTTTACGACAGCAGATACGCAGTATTTT. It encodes CASSFTTADTQYF.